The next 23 T cell receptor beta chains were all read from a single sample in a study of blood T cell repertoires in COVID-19. The data were produced by immunoSEQ multiplex PCR, yet TCRdb's version contains in-frame clones alone and is incomplete. Found here are roughly 100,000 clones, about two thirds of them singletons; the top ten hold less than 1%. Sequencing was done on a sample of peripheral blood. Every receptor here comes from a human donor with acute or convalescent COVID-19. The donor label of this sample is uncertain.

This clone occurred many times. A read error may produce the germline difference seen at one junction end. The V gene is TRBV6-5, the J gene TRBJ1-2; unclear D gene. This CDR3 spans 13 amino acids. Germline CDR1 reads MNHEY; CDR2 reads SVGAGI. The CDR3 nucleotides read TGTGCCAGCAGTAGTGCGGAAGAGCAACCCTATATCTTC. Translating gives CASSSAEEQPYIF.

The rearrangement uses TRBV18 and TRBJ1-6; the D is unclear. CDR1 and CDR2 (germline): KGHSH, LQKENI. Between the trimmed V and J ends, which lost 2 bases and 6 bases, there was a span of 8 bases. CDR3 size: 14 residues. CDR3 protein: CASSPGPFNSPLHF. The DNA for the CDR3 is TGTGCCAGCTCACCAGGGCCTTTTAATTCACCCCTCCACTTT.

This clone was observed a handful of times. The rearrangement joins TRBV5-8 to TRBJ2-7; 7 nucleotides align to TRBD1. Germline lookup yields CDR1 SGHTS and CDR2 YDEGEE. Trimming removed 2 bases from V and 3 bases from J; junction bases left unmatched: 8. CDR3 length equals 15 residues. Here the CDR3 reads CASSFPETGLYEQYV. In DNA form, the CDR3 reads TGTGCCAGCAGCTTCCCCGAGACAGGGCTCTACGAGCAGTACGTC.

The J gene is TRBJ1-3, the V gene TRBV28; no firm D call. Deletions cut 5 bases from V and 4 bases from J, with 21 bases between. Germline V gene sequence: CDR1 MDHEN, CDR2 SYDVKM. This CDR3 has 17 residues. CDR3 protein: CASSPRVLRRMGNTIYF. In nucleotides, the CDR3 is TGTGCCAGCAGTCCCCGGGTCCTAAGAAGAATGGGAAACACCATATATTTT. The complete variable domain, with remaining parts taken from reference TRBV28 and TRBJ1-3, reads DVKVTQSSRYLVKRTGEKVFLECVQDMDHENMFWYRQDPGLGLRLIYFSYDVKMKEKGDIPEGYSVSREKKERFSLILESASTNQTSMYLCASSPRVLRRMGNTIYFGEGSWLTVV.

The chain combines TRBV28 with TRBJ1-5; D gene uncertain. CDR1 is MDHEN and CDR2 is SYDVKM in the germline V gene. V lost 3 bases and J 4 bases, leaving 13 bases between the germline ends. The CDR3 spans 15 residues. The CDR3 DNA sequence: TGTGCCAGCAGTTTTCCCTGGGCTACGAATCAGCCCCAGCATTTT. Its protein product is CASSFPWATNQPQHF.

This rearrangement joins TRBV12-3 or TRBV12-4 to TRBJ1-5; the D gene is possibly TRBD1 (5 bases). This CDR3 region has 13 residues. The V end was cut by 7 bases, the J end by 8 bases, with 15 bases between. DNA for the CDR3: TGTGCCAGCACCCTAGGGGCAGGGAAGCCCCAGCATTTT. Residues: CASTLGAGKPQHF.

In its sample, this clone was seen once. The V call is TRBV30, the J call TRBJ1-4, with D perhaps matching TRBD1 (5 bases). There are 12 residues in the CDR3. V gave up 2 bases and J gave up 12 bases, with 13 bases separating them. The germline V gene has CDR1 GTSNPN and CDR2 SVGIG (reference sequence). Here the CDR3 reads CAWSSLGVELFF. The CDR3 DNA sequence: TGTGCCTGGAGTTCATTAGGGGTGGAACTGTTTTTT. Based on the CDR3 plus reference TRBV30 and TRBJ1-4, the full variable domain is SQTIHQWPATLVQPVGSPLSLECTVEGTSNPNLYWYRQAAGRGLQLLFYSVGIGQISSEVPQNLSASRPQDRQFILSSKKLLLSDSGFYLCAWSSLGVELFFGSGTQLSVL.

The chain couples TRBV7-6 to TRBJ2-2; D perhaps matches TRBD2 (5 bases). Germline-derived CDR1 and CDR2 are SGHVS and FNYEAQ. The CDR3 spans 16 residues. V lost 7 bases to trimming and J lost 0 bases, with 15 bases between them. CDR3 DNA sequence: TGTGCCAGCATACCTACCGGGAACGCGAACACCGGGGAGCTGTTTTTT. This codes for CASIPTGNANTGELFF. The full variable domain, its missing parts supplied by reference TRBV7-6 and TRBJ2-2, is GAGVSQSPRYKVTKRGQDVALRCDPISGHVSLYWYRQALGQGPEFLTYFNYEAQQDKSGLPNDRFSAERPEGSISTLTIQRTEQRDSAMYRCASIPTGNANTGELFFGEGSRLTVL.

V gene TRBV5-1 combines with J gene TRBJ1-1; 7 positions match TRBD1. CDR1 SGHRS and CDR2 YFSETQ come from the germline V gene. This CDR3 is 15 amino acids long. V gave up 3 bases and J gave up 4 bases; unmatched junction bases: 9. The CDR3 DNA sequence: TGCGCCAGCAGCTCTGGGACAGTGGGGGGCACTGAAGCTTTCTTT. This translates into CASSSGTVGGTEAFF.

The rearrangement joins TRBV20-1 to TRBJ1-1; weak D call: TRBD1 (5 bases). In germline, CDR1 is DFQATT, CDR2 SNEGSKA (reference sequence). V lost 6 bases, J lost 8 bases, and 13 bases lay in between. The CDR3 loop spans 11 amino acids. This CDR3 is CSAHKAGEAFF. The DNA for the CDR3 is TGCAGTGCACATAAGGCAGGGGAAGCTTTCTTT.

This clone turned up a few times. This chain joins TRBV6-6 and TRBJ1-6; D remains ambiguous. The CDR3 contains 13 residues. V was pared by 6 bases and J by 4 bases, with 7 bases between. Germline lookup yields CDR1 MNHNY and CDR2 SVGAGI (reference sequence). CDR3 residues: CASSHEYNSPLHF. The CDR3, as DNA: TGTGCCAGCAGCCACGAGTATAATTCACCCCTCCACTTT.

The chain has TRBV30 and TRBJ2-3; 9 nucleotides match TRBD2. Per the germline V gene, CDR1 is GTSNPN and CDR2 is SVGIG (reference sequence). The CDR3 extends over 18 amino acids. V shed 0 bases and J 0 bases; nucleotides not matched to a gene: 10. As DNA, the CDR3 is TGTGCCTGGAGTGTATTTAGCGGGGGCCTTTTTAGCACAGATACGCAGTATTTT. Encoded protein: CAWSVFSGGLFSTDTQYF. Full variable domain (rest looked up from reference TRBV30 and TRBJ2-3): SQTIHQWPATLVQPVGSPLSLECTVEGTSNPNLYWYRQAAGRGLQLLFYSVGIGQISSEVPQNLSASRPQDRQFILSSKKLLLSDSGFYLCAWSVFSGGLFSTDTQYFGPGTRLTVL.

This rearrangement joins TRBV7-8 to TRBJ2-1, with TRBD1 as a possible D gene (5 bases). There are 16 residues in the CDR3. V was trimmed by 6 bases and J by 0 bases, leaving 15 bases between them. The germline V gene encodes CDR1 SGHVS and CDR2 FQNEAQ. The CDR3 DNA follows: TGTGCCAGCAGAGTGGCAGGGCGAAGCTCCTACAATGAGCAGTTCTTC. Its protein product is CASRVAGRSSYNEQFF.

This clone was seen just once. The chain combines TRBV5-1 with TRBJ2-5; the D gene is possibly TRBD2 (6 bases). This CDR3 has 11 residues. The germline V gene has CDR1 SGHRS and CDR2 YFSETQ. V gave up 5 bases and J gave up 8 bases, with 10 bases separating them. The CDR3 sequence is CASRGEVTQYF. CDR3 in DNA: TGCGCCAGCAGGGGGGAGGTTACCCAGTACTTC.

The sample holds one count of this clone. The chain joins TRBV20-1 to TRBJ2-2; perhaps TRBD2 as D (5 bases). V gave up 3 bases and J gave up 7 bases, with 6 bases separating them. The germline CDR1 and CDR2 sequences are DFQATT and SNEGSKA (reference sequence). The CDR3 contains 11 residues. CDR3 amino acids: CSARAGGELFF. The CDR3 DNA reads as TGCAGTGCTAGGGCGGGCGGGGAGCTGTTTTTT.

This clone was counted between two and nine times. The chain recombines TRBV13 with TRBJ1-1; the D gene is possibly TRBD1 (6 bases). Germline CDR1 and CDR2: PRHDT and FYEKMQ (reference sequence). CDR3 size: 14 residues. V was trimmed by 3 bases and J by 6 bases, leaving 14 bases between them. The DNA for the CDR3 is TGTGCCAGCAGCTTCGGTCAGGGGACGGCTGAAGCTTTCTTT. This encodes CASSFGQGTAEAFF.

CDR3 DNA: TGCGCCAGCAGCTCCCGACGGACAGGGGAGAGCTATGGCTACACCTTC. The encoded protein is CASSSRRTGESYGYTF. V usage is TRBV5-1 and J usage is TRBJ1-2; TRBD1 aligns across 9 bases. The V and J ends lost 3 bases and 4 bases, in that order; junction bases with no gene match: 10. Per germline, CDR1 SGHRS and CDR2 YFSETQ. The CDR3 totals 16 residues.

The chain joins TRBV18 to TRBJ2-7, with 12 bases lining up with TRBD1. The trim removed 3 bases at V and 9 bases at J, leaving 9 bases unmatched. Germline V gene lookup returns CDR1 KGHSH and CDR2 LQKENI. This CDR3 has 15 amino acids. The CDR3 loop is CASSPKAGTGGPQYF. The CDR3 nucleotides are TGTGCCAGCTCACCCAAAGCCGGGACAGGGGGCCCGCAGTACTTC.

J is TRBJ2-7 and V is TRBV9; D may be TRBD2 (6 bases). CDR3 length: 16 residues. Germline values: CDR1 SGDLS, CDR2 YYNGEE. Trimming took off 7 bases at V and 4 bases at J, with 24 bases between the two ends. CDR3 residues: CASCKGTGTSIYEQYF. CDR3 bases: TGTGCCAGCTGTAAGGGGACCGGGACTTCGATATACGAGCAGTACTTC.

In its sample, this clone was seen once. J is TRBJ2-5 and V is TRBV12-5, with 10 bases aligning to TRBD1. CDR3 length equals 18 residues. V dropped 1 base and J dropped 2; count of bases not matched to a gene: 10. CDR1 is LGHNT, CDR2 FRNRAP, per germline. The CDR3 DNA is TGTGCTAGTGGTTTGGGGACCGGGACAGGGGCGATACAAGAGACCCAGTACTTC. It codes for CASGLGTGTGAIQETQYF.

The chain couples TRBV5-4 to TRBJ2-6; 7 nucleotides align to TRBD2. Germline values: CDR1 SGHNT, CDR2 YYREEE (reference sequence). This CDR3 region has 16 residues. Trimming took 4 bases from V and 2 from J; bases not matched to a gene: 6. CDR3 sequence (DNA): TGTGCCAGCAGCCCGTCCCGGGGGGCTGGGGCCAACGTCCTGACTTTC. The encoded protein is CASSPSRGAGANVLTF.

CDR3 coding DNA: TGTGCCAGCAGGTCAGGGTTCACCCAGAACACTGAAGCTTTCTTT. Amino acids: CASRSGFTQNTEAFF. The J gene is TRBJ1-1, the V gene TRBV5-6; TRBD1 is a possible D gene (5 bases). The CDR3 covers 15 residues. The V gene's germline CDR1 is SGHDT and CDR2 YYEEEE. Trimming took off 5 bases at V and 1 base at J, with 15 bases between the two ends. Full variable domain (rest looked up from reference TRBV5-6 and TRBJ1-1): DAGVTQSPTHLIKTRGQQVTLRCSPKSGHDTVSWYQQALGQGPQFIFQYYEEEERQRGNFPDRFSGHQFPNYSSELNVNALLLGDSALYLCASRSGFTQNTEAFFGQGTRLTVV.

This chain connects TRBV18 to TRBJ1-5, with a possible D match to TRBD1 (5 bases). This CDR3 is built from 13 residues. V dropped 4 bases and J dropped 7 bases, with 11 bases sitting between them. The germline CDR1 and CDR2 sequences are KGHSH and LQKENI. The CDR3 here is CASSRTGGQPQHF. The CDR3 nucleotides are TGTGCCAGCTCACGGACGGGGGGGCAGCCCCAGCATTTT.